A selection of T cell receptor beta chains follows, all from one sample in a study of cytomegalovirus exposure and HLA in healthy donors. The repertoire was sequenced with immunoSEQ multiplex PCR; TCRdb's copy has only in-frame clones and lacks some. The sample holds 150,000 to 200,000 clones; around 83% are singletons and the top ten take under 0.9%. The sequencing sample was made of PBMCs. The receptors were sampled from a young woman in good health and CMV-seronegative. The CDR3 runs from the conserved cysteine through the conserved F or W. A D gene is named only where the DNA matches it firmly. A row's size may be missing; if present it is once, few, many or a size class.

CASSMADRAGYTF	TGCGCCAGCAGCATGGCGGACAGGGCTGGCTACACCTTC	13	TRBV5-1	TRBJ1-2	TRBD1	few
CAIQNRGRNTGELFF	TGTGCCATACAGAACAGGGGACGGAACACCGGGGAGCTGTTTTTT	15	TRBV6-6	TRBJ2-2	TRBD1	NA
CASSPAGASYEQYF	TGTGCCAGCTCACCAGCGGGGGCTTCCTACGAGCAGTACTTC	14	TRBV18	TRBJ2-7	NA	NA
CASSGPIAGGPGETQYF	TGTGCCAGCAGTGGGCCAATAGCGGGGGGGCCCGGTGAGACCCAGTACTTC	17	TRBV6-1	TRBJ2-5	TRBD2	NA
CASSPQGGNQPQHF	TGTGCCAGTAGTCCCCAGGGTGGGAATCAGCCCCAGCATTTT	14	TRBV19	TRBJ1-5	NA	NA
CAWSIGPGGYEQYF	TGTGCCTGGAGTATCGGGCCAGGGGGTTACGAGCAGTACTTC	14	TRBV30	TRBJ2-7	TRBD1	NA
CASSFSHSGGVGEQYF	TGTGCCAGCAGTTTCTCCCATAGCGGCGGAGTGGGGGAGCAGTACTTC	16	TRBV28	TRBJ2-7	NA	NA
CASSLGGQGVANEKLFF	TGTGCCAGCAGCTTAGGGGGACAGGGGGTAGCTAATGAAAAACTGTTTTTT	17	TRBV13	TRBJ1-4	TRBD1	NA
CASSPLGARYGYTF	TGTGCCAGCAGTCCTCTTGGGGCACGCTATGGCTACACCTTC	14	TRBV25-1	TRBJ1-2	NA	NA
CASSLQGSGGMSGYTF	TGTGCCAGCAGTTTACAGGGTTCAGGGGGCATGAGTGGCTACACCTTC	16	TRBV27	TRBJ1-2	TRBD1	NA
CASTQGGQSVDTQYF	TGTGCCAGCACCCAGGGCGGCCAAAGTGTGGATACGCAGTATTTT	15	TRBV2	TRBJ2-3	NA	NA
CASRGIAGGRFNEQFF	TGTGCCAGCAGAGGTATAGCGGGGGGGCGGTTCAATGAGCAGTTCTTC	16	TRBV11-2	TRBJ2-1	TRBD2	NA
CASNPRTQETQYF	TGTGCCAGCAACCCTCGGACTCAAGAGACCCAGTACTTC	13	TRBV28	TRBJ2-5	NA	NA
CASSPNLQAEGPQHF	TGTGCCAGCTCACCAAACTTGCAGGCCGAAGGGCCCCAGCATTTT	15	TRBV18	TRBJ1-5	NA	few
CASSVAGNTGELFF	TGTGCCAGCAGCGTAGCAGGGAACACCGGGGAGCTGTTTTTT	14	TRBV9	TRBJ2-2	NA	NA
CAWSVDLSGNEQYF	TGTGCCTGGAGTGTAGATTTAAGCGGGAACGAGCAGTACTTC	14	TRBV30	TRBJ2-7	TRBD2	NA
CASSTWGPYLFF	TGTGCCAGCAGTACGTGGGGCCCGTACCTGTTTTTT	12	TRBV28	TRBJ2-2	NA	once
CASSPDRGPEAFF	TGTGCCAGCAGTCCCGACAGGGGCCCTGAAGCTTTCTTT	13	TRBV28	TRBJ1-1	TRBD1	NA
CASSPRDRAYEQYF	TGTGCCAGCAGCCCGCGGGACAGGGCGTACGAGCAGTACTTC	14	TRBV27	TRBJ2-7	TRBD1	NA
CASSLRTVTEAFF	TGTGCCAGCAGTTTACGAACAGTCACTGAAGCTTTCTTT	13	TRBV27	TRBJ1-1	NA	NA
CASSLELGGAGGYTF	TGTGCCAGCAGTTTAGAACTAGGGGGGGCGGGGGGCTACACCTTC	15	TRBV28	TRBJ1-2	NA	NA
CASSLPGTVSYNEQFF	TGTGCCAGTAGTCTCCCCGGGACAGTCTCCTACAATGAGCAGTTCTTC	16	TRBV19	TRBJ2-1	TRBD1	once
CASSLRQAVYNEQFF	TGTGCCAGCAGTTTACGCCAAGCGGTCTACAATGAGCAGTTCTTC	15	TRBV27	TRBJ2-1	NA	once
CASSLWGQYYEQYF	TGTGCCAGCAGTTTGTGGGGACAGTACTACGAGCAGTACTTC	14	TRBV28	TRBJ2-7	TRBD1	NA
CASSDRGWATNEKLFF	TGTGCCAGCAGTGACAGGGGATGGGCAACTAATGAAAAACTGTTTTTT	16	TRBV6-1	TRBJ1-4	NA	NA
CASRDRGDTYEQYF	TGTGCCAGCCGGGACAGGGGAGATACCTACGAGCAGTACTTC	14	TRBV11-2	TRBJ2-7	TRBD1	NA
CASTSTGSGNTIYF	TGCGCCAGCACCTCGACAGGCTCTGGAAACACCATATATTTT	14	TRBV10-2	TRBJ1-3	NA	NA